This T cell receptor beta chain appears in the sequencing data of a study of OX40 agonist ivuxolimab in advanced cancers. About the study: Subjects had a mean age of about 60 years, with a range of 23 to 79; almost 85% were male.

Germline-derived CDR1 and CDR2 are SEHNR and FQNEAQ (reference sequence). CDR3 length equals 19 residues. Trimming took off 5 bases at V and 0 bases at J, with 23 bases between the two ends. This clone was recorded only once. Only in-frame clones appear in the TCRdb table, and some are missing; sequencing was by immunoSEQ multiplex PCR. The table includes some 70,000 clones, about nine tenths detected once. The sequence was obtained from an adult with an advanced solid tumor such as melanoma, head and neck, liver or kidney cancer. Sample: CD4+ or CD8+ T cells sorted from blood, taken in a trial of the OX40 agonist ivuxolimab. The gene calls are TRBV7-9 and TRBJ2-1; tentatively, D is TRBD1 (6 bases). The CDR3 sequence is CASSPRWADRSSSYNEQFF. For the CDR3, the DNA is TGTGCCAGCAGCCCCAGGTGGGCCGACAGGTCGAGCTCCTACAATGAGCAGTTCTTC.